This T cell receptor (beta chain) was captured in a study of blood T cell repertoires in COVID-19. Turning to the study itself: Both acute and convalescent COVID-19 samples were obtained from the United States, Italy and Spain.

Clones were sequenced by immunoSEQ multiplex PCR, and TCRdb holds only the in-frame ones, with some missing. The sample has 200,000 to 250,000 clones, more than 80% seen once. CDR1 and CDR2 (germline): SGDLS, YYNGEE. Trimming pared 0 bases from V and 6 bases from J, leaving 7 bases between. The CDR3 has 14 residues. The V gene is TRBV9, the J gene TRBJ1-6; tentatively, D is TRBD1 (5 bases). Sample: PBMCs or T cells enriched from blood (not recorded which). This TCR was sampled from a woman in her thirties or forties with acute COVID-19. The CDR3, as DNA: TGTGCCAGCAGCGTAGGGGGGGTTAATTCACCCCTCCACTTT. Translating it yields CASSVGGVNSPLHF.